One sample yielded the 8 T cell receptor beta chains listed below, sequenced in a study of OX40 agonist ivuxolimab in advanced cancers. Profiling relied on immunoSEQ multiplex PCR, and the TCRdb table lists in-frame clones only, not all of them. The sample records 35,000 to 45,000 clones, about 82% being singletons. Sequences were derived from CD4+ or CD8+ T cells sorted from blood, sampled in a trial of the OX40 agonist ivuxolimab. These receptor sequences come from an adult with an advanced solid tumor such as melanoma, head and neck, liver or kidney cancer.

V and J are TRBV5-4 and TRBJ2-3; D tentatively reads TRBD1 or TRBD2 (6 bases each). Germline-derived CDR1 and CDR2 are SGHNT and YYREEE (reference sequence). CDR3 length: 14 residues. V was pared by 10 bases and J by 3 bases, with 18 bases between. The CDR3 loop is CASTPWGATDTQYF. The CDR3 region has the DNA TGTGCCTCCACCCCTTGGGGGGCGACAGATACGCAGTATTTT.

For the CDR3, the DNA is TGTGCCAGCAGCGTAGAAGGGGGAGATGGCACAGATACGCAGTATTTT. Translated: CASSVEGGDGTDTQYF. This rearrangement joins TRBV9 to TRBJ2-3; D is possibly TRBD1 (6 bases). CDR1 is SGDLS and CDR2 is YYNGEE in the germline V gene. V shed 0 bases and J shed 1 base, with 12 bases lying between them. CDR3 length equals 16 residues. Filled out from reference TRBV9 and TRBJ2-3, the complete variable domain reads DSGVTQTPKHLITATGQRVTLRCSPRSGDLSVYWYQQSLDQGLQFLIQYYNGEERAKGNILERFSAQQFPDLHSELNLSSLELGDSALYFCASSVEGGDGTDTQYFGPGTRLTVL.

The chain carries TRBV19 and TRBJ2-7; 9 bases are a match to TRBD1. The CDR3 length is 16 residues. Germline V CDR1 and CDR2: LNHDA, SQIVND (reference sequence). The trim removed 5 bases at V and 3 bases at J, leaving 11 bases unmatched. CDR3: CASSVSGTGSFYEQYF. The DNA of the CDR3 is TGTGCCAGTAGTGTCTCCGGGACAGGGTCCTTCTACGAGCAGTACTTC.

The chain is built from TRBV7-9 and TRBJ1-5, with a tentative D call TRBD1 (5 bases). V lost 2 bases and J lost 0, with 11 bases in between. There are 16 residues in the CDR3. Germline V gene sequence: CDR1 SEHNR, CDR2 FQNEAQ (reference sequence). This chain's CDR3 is CASSLMAGDSNQPQHF. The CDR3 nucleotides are TGTGCCAGCAGCTTAATGGCGGGGGATAGCAATCAGCCCCAGCATTTT.

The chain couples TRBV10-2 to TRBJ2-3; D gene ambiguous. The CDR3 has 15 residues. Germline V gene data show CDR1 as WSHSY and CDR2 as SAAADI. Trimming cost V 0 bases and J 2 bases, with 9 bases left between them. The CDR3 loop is CASSESYLITDTQYF. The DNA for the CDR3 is TGCGCCAGCAGTGAGTCCTACCTTATCACAGATACGCAGTATTTT.

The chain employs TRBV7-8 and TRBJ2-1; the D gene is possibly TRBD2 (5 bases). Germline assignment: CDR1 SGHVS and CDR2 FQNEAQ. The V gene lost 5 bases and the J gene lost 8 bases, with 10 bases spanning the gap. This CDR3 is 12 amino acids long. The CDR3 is CASSITRDEQFF. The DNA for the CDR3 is TGTGCCAGCAGCATTACTAGGGATGAGCAGTTCTTC.

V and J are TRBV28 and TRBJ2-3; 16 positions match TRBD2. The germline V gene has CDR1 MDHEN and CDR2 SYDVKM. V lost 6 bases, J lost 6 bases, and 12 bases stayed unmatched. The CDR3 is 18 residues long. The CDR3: CASRSPGLAGGRKDTQYF. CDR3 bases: TGTGCCAGCAGATCCCCGGGACTAGCGGGGGGGCGTAAGGATACGCAGTATTTT.

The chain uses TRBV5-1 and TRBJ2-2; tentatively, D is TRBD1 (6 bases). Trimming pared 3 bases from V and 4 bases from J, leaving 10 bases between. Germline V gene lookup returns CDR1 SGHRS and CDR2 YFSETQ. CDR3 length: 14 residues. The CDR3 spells CASSSGQPTGELFF. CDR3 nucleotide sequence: TGCGCCAGCAGCTCCGGACAGCCCACCGGGGAGCTGTTTTTT.